The following is a TCR beta chain sequence with its context. This entry is derived from a study of blood T cell repertoires in COVID-19. Study summary: Sites in the United States, Italy and Spain provided acute and convalescent COVID-19 samples.

The table came from immunoSEQ multiplex PCR; TCRdb's copy has only in-frame clones and leaves some out. The sample has more than 250,000 clones, roughly 90% seen once; the top ten hold about 0.7%. Germline V gives CDR1 LGHDT, CDR2 YNNKEL (reference sequence). Trimming took 1 base from V and 5 from J; bases not matched to a gene: 6. The CDR3 is made up of 15 amino acids. This TCR came from a human donor in a cohort sampled during active COVID-19. Sequencing was carried out using peripheral blood. The chain combines TRBV3-1 (or the pseudogene TRBV3-2) with TRBJ2-5; 8 nucleotides align to TRBD2. The CDR3 DNA sequence: TGTGCCAGCAGCCAAGCCCCCGGGACTAGGGAGACCCAGTACTTC. Amino acids: CASSQAPGTRETQYF.